A selection of T cell receptor beta chains follows, all from one sample in a study of OX40 agonist ivuxolimab in advanced cancers. Profiling relied on immunoSEQ multiplex PCR, and the TCRdb table lists in-frame clones only, not all of them. Here the sample spans 15,000 to 20,000 clones, more than 80% being singletons. Sequencing was performed on CD4+ or CD8+ T cells sorted from blood, taken in a trial of the OX40 agonist ivuxolimab. Receptor source: an adult with an advanced solid tumor such as melanoma, head and neck, liver or kidney cancer. Each CDR3 is given with its conserved first and last residue. The D gene is left open where the match is weak. Clone sizes are given selectively: once, few, many, or a class where the clone is expanded.

TRBJ1-4 NA NA TRBV6-5 CASNGVATNEKLFF TGTGCCAGCAACGGGGTTGCAACTAATGAAAAACTGTTTTTT
TRBJ1-5 NA NA TRBV11-2 CASSLDLSQPQHF TGTGCCAGCAGCTTAGATCTCAGTCAGCCCCAGCATTTT
TRBJ2-3 NA NA TRBV5-1 CASSLVDSTDTQYF TGCGCCAGCAGCTTGGTAGATTCCACAGATACGCAGTATTTT
TRBJ2-7 NA NA TRBV27 CASSFYQTYEQYF TGTGCCAGCAGTTTTTATCAGACCTACGAGCAGTACTTC
TRBJ2-1 NA TRBD2 TRBV4-1 CASSQQGAGAYNEQFF TGCGCCAGCAGCCAACAGGGAGCGGGGGCCTACAATGAGCAGTTCTTC
TRBJ2-1 NA TRBD2 TRBV11-3 CASSPSGTIDNEQFF TGTGCCAGCAGTCCCAGCGGGACTATAGACAATGAGCAGTTCTTC
TRBJ1-1 NA NA TRBV5-1 CASSLEFGPGVGTEAFF TGCGCCAGCAGCTTGGAGTTCGGCCCGGGAGTTGGCACTGAAGCTTTCTTT
TRBJ2-2 NA TRBD2 TRBV5-4 CASSFGGSANTGELFF TGTGCCAGCAGCTTTGGCGGGAGCGCGAACACCGGGGAGCTGTTTTTT
TRBJ1-4 once NA TRBV4-2 CASSQIDRTNEKLFF TGTGCCAGCAGCCAAATTGACAGGACTAATGAAAAACTGTTTTTT
TRBJ2-3 NA TRBD1 TRBV11-3 CASSLGGQHSVTDTQYF TGTGCCAGCAGCTTAGGGGGACAGCACTCAGTCACAGATACGCAGTATTTT
TRBJ2-7 NA NA TRBV6-5 CASSTSHSYEQYF TGTGCCAGCAGTACTAGTCACTCCTACGAGCAGTACTTC
TRBJ2-7 NA NA TRBV27 CASSSGGMTYEQYF TGTGCCAGCAGTTCCGGAGGGATGACCTACGAGCAGTACTTC
TRBJ2-1 NA TRBD1 TRBV7-6 CASRADRGEYNEQFF TGTGCCAGCAGGGCCGACAGGGGAGAGTACAATGAGCAGTTCTTC
TRBJ2-7 NA TRBD1 TRBV6-1 CASSLGTGAYEQYF TGTGCCAGCAGCCTGGGGACAGGAGCCTACGAGCAGTACTTC
TRBJ2-2 NA NA TRBV19 CASSSARVNTGELFF TGTGCCAGTAGCTCCGCACGGGTGAACACCGGGGAGCTGTTTTTT
TRBJ1-5 many TRBD1 TRBV28 CASSFGTGYPNQPQHF TGTGCCAGCAGTTTTGGGACAGGGTATCCCAATCAGCCCCAGCATTTT
TRBJ1-1 NA NA TRBV11-2 CASSLDYPRGYMNTEAFF TGTGCCAGCAGCTTAGATTACCCCAGAGGGTACATGAACACTGAAGCTTTCTTT
TRBJ2-3 NA NA TRBV7-9 CASSRGTETQYF TGTGCCAGCAGCCGAGGGACCGAGACGCAGTATTTT
TRBJ2-7 NA TRBD2 TRBV27 CASSSTSVSYEQYF TGTGCCAGCAGTAGTACTAGCGTTTCCTACGAGCAGTACTTC
TRBJ2-1 NA NA TRBV6-6 CASSYQGWEQFF TGTGCCAGCAGTTACCAGGGGTGGGAGCAGTTCTTC
TRBJ2-7 NA TRBD1 TRBV5-6 CASSLYGQGQDEQYF TGTGCCAGCAGCCTATATGGACAGGGGCAGGACGAGCAGTACTTC
TRBJ2-5 NA NA TRBV11-3 CASSLGIQETQYF TGTGCCAGCAGCTTGGGGATCCAAGAGACCCAGTACTTC
TRBJ2-3 medium-sized TRBD2 TRBV6-4 CASSDGRGQDTQYF TGTGCCAGCAGTGACGGGAGGGGCCAAGATACGCAGTATTTT
TRBJ1-3 NA TRBD1 TRBV4-2 CASSQDFGPGQGSGNTIYF TGTGCCAGCAGCCAAGATTTCGGCCCGGGACAGGGTTCTGGAAACACCATATATTTT
TRBJ1-1 NA TRBD1 TRBV5-1 CASRGGTVNTEAFF TGCGCCAGCAGAGGGGGGACAGTGAACACTGAAGCTTTCTTT
TRBJ1-1 NA NA TRBV30 CAWSAGEAFF TGTGCCTGGAGCGCCGGAGAAGCTTTCTTT
TRBJ2-3 NA NA TRBV21-1 CASRKGPGTGGADTQYF TGTGCCAGCAGAAAGGGACCTGGGACAGGGGGCGCGGATACGCAGTATTTT
TRBJ2-7 NA NA TRBV28 CASTERDWWYEQYF TGTGCCAGCACCGAGAGGGACTGGTGGTACGAGCAGTACTTC
TRBJ2-3 once TRBD1 TRBV7-8 CASSFFAGGADTQYF TGTGCCAGCAGCTTTTTTGCAGGGGGCGCAGATACGCAGTATTTT
TRBJ1-2 NA NA TRBV5-8 CASSLAGGYTF TGTGCCAGCAGCTTGGCCGGAGGCTACACCTTC
TRBJ2-1 NA NA TRBV19 CASSIDDGTLFGYNEQFF TGTGCCAGTAGTATAGACGACGGGACCCTCTTCGGGTACAATGAGCAGTTCTTC
TRBJ1-2 NA NA TRBV5-1 CASSFNQDDNYGYTF TGCGCCAGCAGCTTCAATCAAGACGATAACTATGGCTACACCTTC
TRBJ1-1 NA NA TRBV9 CASSQTLVMNTEAFF TGTGCCAGCAGTCAAACCTTAGTCATGAACACTGAAGCTTTCTTT
TRBJ1-4 NA NA TRBV11-3 CASTNGQAEKLFF TGTGCCAGCACCAATGGGCAGGCAGAAAAACTGTTTTTT
TRBJ1-2 NA NA TRBV7-6 CASRQALTYGYTF TGTGCCAGCAGACAAGCACTCACCTATGGCTACACCTTC
TRBJ1-6 large NA TRBV4-2 CASSQERAPNSPLHF TGTGCCAGCAGCCAAGAGAGAGCCCCCAATTCACCCCTCCACTTT
TRBJ1-1 NA NA TRBV4-1 CASSQEPRVTQAFF TGCGCCAGCAGCCAAGAACCCAGGGTCACTCAAGCTTTCTTT
TRBJ1-2 NA NA TRBV6-1 CASSEGQSAGTIYGYTF TGTGCCAGCAGTGAAGGCCAGTCAGCAGGCACAATCTATGGCTACACCTTC
TRBJ2-3 NA NA TRBV5-4 CASSQIWSVRRTDTQYF TGTGCCAGCAGCCAGATATGGAGCGTTAGACGCACAGATACGCAGTATTTT
TRBJ2-3 NA NA TRBV7-3 CASSLTGGADTQYF TGTGCCAGCAGCTTAACGGGGGGAGCAGATACGCAGTATTTT
TRBJ2-7 NA NA TRBV5-4 CASSIHDRSYEQYF TGTGCCAGCAGCATTCACGACAGGTCCTACGAGCAGTACTTC
TRBJ1-1 NA NA TRBV6-6 CATQGVYTEAFF TGTGCGACACAGGGCGTGTACACTGAAGCTTTCTTT
TRBJ2-7 NA NA TRBV19 CASSSSGSSYEQYF TGTGCCAGTAGTTCGAGCGGTAGCTCCTACGAGCAGTACTTC
TRBJ2-4 NA NA TRBV15 CATSYGVGGSIQYF TGTGCCACCAGTTACGGAGTTGGAGGTAGCATTCAGTACTTC
TRBJ2-3 NA TRBD2 TRBV9 CASSASGGLATDTQYF TGTGCCAGCAGCGCAAGTGGGGGACTAGCGACGGATACGCAGTATTTT
TRBJ1-5 once NA TRBV27 CASSLSTGGAGQPQHF TGTGCCAGCAGTTTATCCACAGGTGGGGCGGGGCAGCCCCAGCATTTT
TRBJ1-4 NA NA TRBV5-1 CASSGDFRANEKLFF TGCGCCAGCAGCGGGGACTTTCGGGCTAATGAAAAACTGTTTTTT
TRBJ2-7 NA NA TRBV7-6 CASSLATTDYEQYF TGTGCCAGCAGCTTAGCCACCACGGATTACGAGCAGTACTTC
TRBJ2-6 NA NA TRBV30 CAWSPGPASGANVLTF TGTGCCTGGAGTCCGGGACCCGCCAGTGGGGCCAACGTCCTGACTTTC
TRBJ2-5 NA NA TRBV7-6 CASVTGASQYF TGTGCCAGTGTTACCGGGGCGTCCCAGTACTTC
TRBJ1-5 NA TRBD1 TRBV19 CASSWRQGGNQPQHF TGTGCCAGTAGTTGGAGACAGGGCGGCAATCAGCCCCAGCATTTT
TRBJ2-7 NA NA TRBV14 CASSQENSYEQYF TGTGCCAGCAGCCAAGAGAACAGCTACGAGCAGTACTTC
TRBJ2-7 once NA TRBV6-6 CASSYSVVEQYF TGTGCCAGCAGTTACTCGGTAGTCGAGCAGTACTTC
TRBJ1-5 NA NA TRBV5-1 CASSLGQGQPQHF TGCGCCAGCAGCTTGGGCCAGGGTCAGCCCCAGCATTTT
TRBJ1-4 NA TRBD1 TRBV19 CASTDPPGQAREKLFF TGTGCCAGTACCGACCCTCCGGGACAGGCACGCGAAAAACTGTTTTTT
TRBJ2-7 NA NA TRBV28 CASSLSGLGYYEQYF TGTGCCAGCAGTTTATCAGGTTTGGGGTACTACGAGCAGTACTTC
TRBJ1-5 NA NA TRBV6-1 CASSQSIQPQHF TGTGCCAGCAGCCAATCAATTCAGCCCCAGCATTTT